Following are 7 T cell receptor beta chains from one sample sequenced in a study of control samples from healthy donors and cancer patients. The assay was immunoSEQ multiplex PCR, and TCRdb's table has in-frame clones only and misses some. Altogether 40,000 to 55,000 clones are present, approximately 89% being singletons, with the ten largest covering roughly 1.6%. Specimen: PBMCs. The receptor source for this set is a man aged 35 to 55 with colorectal cancer.

The chain couples TRBV9 to TRBJ2-5, with D possibly TRBD1 on 6 matching bases. Germline V gene lookup returns CDR1 SGDLS and CDR2 YYNGEE. The V end lost 0 bases, the J end lost 0 bases, and 9 bases lay between the germline ends. The CDR3 totals 15 residues. The CDR3 sequence: CASSVGTVYQETQYF. CDR3 nucleotide sequence: TGTGCCAGCAGCGTAGGGACAGTGTACCAAGAGACCCAGTACTTC.

The chain joins TRBV28 to TRBJ2-7; D is uncertain. Looked up from germline, CDR1 is MDHEN and CDR2 is SYDVKM. The CDR3 is 13 amino acids. The V and J ends lost 5 bases and 3 bases respectively, with 11 bases between them. CDR3 loop: CASSITQDYEQYF. CDR3 coding DNA: TGTGCCAGCAGTATTACTCAGGACTACGAGCAGTACTTC.

The rearrangement links TRBV19 to TRBJ2-4, with D unresolved. CDR1 and CDR2 (germline): LNHDA, SQIVND (reference sequence). Trimming shortened V by 4 bases and J by 7 bases, and 11 bases separated the two germline ends. The CDR3 covers 13 residues. CDR3 residues: CASSTRVRNIQYF. The CDR3 coding sequence is TGTGCCAGTAGTACTAGGGTAAGGAACATTCAGTACTTC.

CDR3 protein: CASSWGDSQPSEAFF. CDR3 sequence (DNA): TGTGCCAGCAGCTGGGGGGACAGCCAACCCTCTGAAGCTTTCTTT. The chain is built from TRBV5-4 and TRBJ1-1; TRBD1 matches at 7 bases. The J segment lost 6 bases and the V segment lost 3 bases, leaving 11 bases of the junction unmatched. The CDR3 has 15 amino acids. Germline CDR1 is SGHNT and CDR2 is YYREEE (reference sequence).

This chain connects TRBV20-1 to TRBJ2-2; no clear D gene. V lost 3 bases to trimming and J lost 9 bases, with 11 bases between them. This CDR3 spans 12 amino acids. CDR1 is DFQATT and CDR2 is SNEGSKA in the germline V gene (reference sequence). The CDR3 here is CSASRATRELFF. CDR3 bases: TGCAGTGCTAGTCGGGCTACCCGGGAGCTGTTTTTT.

The V call is TRBV27, the J call TRBJ1-5, with D possibly being TRBD1 (6 bases). V was cut by 4 bases and J by 3 bases, with 16 bases left in between. The CDR3 totals 16 residues. The V gene's germline CDR1 is MNHEY and CDR2 SMNVEV (reference sequence). The CDR3, as DNA: TGTGCCAGCAGTTATTCCGGGACACTTACCAATCAGCCCCAGCATTTT. Encoded protein: CASSYSGTLTNQPQHF.

The rearrangement uses TRBV24-1 and TRBJ2-2; the match to TRBD2 covers 10 bases. In germline, CDR1 is KGHDR, CDR2 SFDVKD. The CDR3 extends over 16 amino acids. V lost 5 bases and J lost 4; bases outside the gene matches: 6. CDR3 nucleotides: TGTGCCACCAGTGCAGGACTAGCGGAAATCACCGGGGAGCTGTTTTTT. It is translated as CATSAGLAEITGELFF.